This T cell receptor beta chain stems from a study of regulatory T cells in long-lasting Graves disease. To make TCR beta libraries, researchers used iRepertoire HTBI primers and Arm-PCR of CDR3 regions. Each CDR3 protein is one row after TCRdb ran MiXCR on the multiplex PCR reads. The sample shows around 460,000 distinct CDR3 sequences, around a fifth of them seen only once. The sample's time point: persistent/refractory GD, antithyroid drugs over 5 years with positive TRAb. The TCR library was prepared using RNA isolated from PBMCs. V was pared by 0 bases and J by 5 bases, with 13 bases of the junction left unmatched. There are 18 residues in the CDR3. Germline V lookup: CDR1 SGHVS, CDR2 FNYEAQ.

Source: peripheral blood mononuclear cells (PBMCs), taken when the disease was refractory, from a patient treated with antithyroid drugs. The V and J genes are TRBV7-6 and TRBJ2-5; 9 bases map to TRBD2. The sequence derives from a female donor with Graves disease. The CDR3 loop is CASSLAPGTSTKGETQYF. CDR3 in DNA: TGTGCCAGCAGCTTAGCCCCCGGGACTAGCACTAAAGGGGAGACCCAGTACTTC.